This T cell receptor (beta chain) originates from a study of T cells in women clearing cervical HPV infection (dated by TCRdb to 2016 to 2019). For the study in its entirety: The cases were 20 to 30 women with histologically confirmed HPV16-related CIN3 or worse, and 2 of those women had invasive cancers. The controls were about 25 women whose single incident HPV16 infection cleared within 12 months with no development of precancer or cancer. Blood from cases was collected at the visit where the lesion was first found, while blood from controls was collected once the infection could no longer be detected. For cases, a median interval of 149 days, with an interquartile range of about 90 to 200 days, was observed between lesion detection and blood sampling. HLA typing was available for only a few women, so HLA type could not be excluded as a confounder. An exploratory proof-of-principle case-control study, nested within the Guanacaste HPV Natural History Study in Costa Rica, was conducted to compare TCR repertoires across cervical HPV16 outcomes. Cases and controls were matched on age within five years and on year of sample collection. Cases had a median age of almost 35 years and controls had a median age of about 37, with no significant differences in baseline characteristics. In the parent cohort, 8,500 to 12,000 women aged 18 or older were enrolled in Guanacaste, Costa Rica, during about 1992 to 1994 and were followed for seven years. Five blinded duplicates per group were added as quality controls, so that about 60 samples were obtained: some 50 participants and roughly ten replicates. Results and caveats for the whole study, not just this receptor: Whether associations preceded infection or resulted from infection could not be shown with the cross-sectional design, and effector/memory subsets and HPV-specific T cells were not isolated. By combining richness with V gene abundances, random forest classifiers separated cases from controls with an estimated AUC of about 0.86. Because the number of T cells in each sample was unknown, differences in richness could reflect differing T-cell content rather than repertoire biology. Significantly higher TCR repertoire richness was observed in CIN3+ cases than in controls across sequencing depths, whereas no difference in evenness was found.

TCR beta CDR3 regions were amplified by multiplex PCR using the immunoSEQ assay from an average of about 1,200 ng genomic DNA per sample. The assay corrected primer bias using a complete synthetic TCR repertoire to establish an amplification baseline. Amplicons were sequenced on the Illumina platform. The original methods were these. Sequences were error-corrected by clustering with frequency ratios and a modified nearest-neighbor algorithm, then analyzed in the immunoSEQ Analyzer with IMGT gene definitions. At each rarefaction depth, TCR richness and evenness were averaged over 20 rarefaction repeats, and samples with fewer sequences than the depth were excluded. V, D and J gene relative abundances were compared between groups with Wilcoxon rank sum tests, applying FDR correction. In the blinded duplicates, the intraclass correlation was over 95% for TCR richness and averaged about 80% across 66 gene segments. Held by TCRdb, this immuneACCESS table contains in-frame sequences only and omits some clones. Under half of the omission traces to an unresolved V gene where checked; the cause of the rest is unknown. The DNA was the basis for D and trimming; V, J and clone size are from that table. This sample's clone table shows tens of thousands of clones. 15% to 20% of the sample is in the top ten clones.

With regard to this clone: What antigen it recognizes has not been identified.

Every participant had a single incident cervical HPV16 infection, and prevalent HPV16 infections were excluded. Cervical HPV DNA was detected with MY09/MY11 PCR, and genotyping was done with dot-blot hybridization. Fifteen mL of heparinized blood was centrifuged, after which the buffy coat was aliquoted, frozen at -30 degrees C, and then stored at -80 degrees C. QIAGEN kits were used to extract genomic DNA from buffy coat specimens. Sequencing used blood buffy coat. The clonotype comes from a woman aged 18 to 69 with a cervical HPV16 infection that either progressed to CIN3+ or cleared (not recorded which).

Incomplete CDR3 DNA: TGCGCCAGCAGCCCCACAGGGGGCCTGGGGGAGACC. This encodes CASSPTGGLGET. The whole CDR3 protein reads CASSPTGGLGETQYF. The rearrangement joined TRBV5-1 to TRBJ2-5, and 9 bases in between align with TRBD1. The sequenced fragment ends 3 residues before the CDR3 boundary, so the rest is inferred from the germline J gene. The junction shows trimming of 4 bases on V and 5 bases on J, and the gene matches do not reach 9 bases of it. The germline V gene encodes CDR1 SGHRS and CDR2 YFSETQ. The CDR3 runs 15 amino acids, cysteine and phenylalanine included. Sequencing covers 36 bases of the CDR3, shown here with the frame starting at base 1.